This T cell receptor beta chain was found in a study of blood T cell repertoires in COVID-19. Study-wide context: T cells, B-cell-depleted T cells, or PBMCs provided the cDNA or gDNA that served as material.

Assay: immunoSEQ multiplex PCR; the TCRdb copy retains only in-frame clones and omits some. The table lists about 170,000 clones, 70% to 90% of them singletons. Germline V gene sequence: CDR1 SGHTA, CDR2 FQGNSA. This CDR3 contains 18 residues. V dropped 5 bases and J dropped 8 bases, with 28 bases sitting between them. The sequenced sample consisted of PBMCs or T cells enriched from blood (not recorded which). This receptor was obtained from a woman aged 18-29 years who had recovered from COVID-19. The chain couples TRBV7-2 to TRBJ2-1; D might be TRBD1 (5 bases). The CDR3 loop is CASSAKPLGGLLGDEQFF. In nucleotides, the CDR3 is TGTGCCAGCAGCGCCAAGCCCCTTGGCGGCCTATTAGGGGATGAGCAGTTCTTC.